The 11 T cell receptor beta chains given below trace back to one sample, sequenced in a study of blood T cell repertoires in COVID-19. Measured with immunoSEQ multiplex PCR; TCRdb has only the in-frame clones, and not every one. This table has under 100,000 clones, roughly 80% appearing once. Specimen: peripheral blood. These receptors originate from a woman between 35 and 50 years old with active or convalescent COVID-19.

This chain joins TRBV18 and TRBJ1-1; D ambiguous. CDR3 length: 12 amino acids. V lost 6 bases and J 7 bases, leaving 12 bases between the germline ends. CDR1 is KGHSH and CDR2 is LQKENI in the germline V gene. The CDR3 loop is CASSPREGEAFF. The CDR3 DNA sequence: TGTGCCAGCTCCCCGAGGGAGGGTGAAGCTTTCTTT.

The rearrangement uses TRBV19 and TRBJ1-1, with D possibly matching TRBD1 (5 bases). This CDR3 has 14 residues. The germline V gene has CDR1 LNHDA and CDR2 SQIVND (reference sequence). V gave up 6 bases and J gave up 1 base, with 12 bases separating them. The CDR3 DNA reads TGTGCCAGTAGGGAAAGGGGTGCGAACACTGAAGCTTTCTTT. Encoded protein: CASRERGANTEAFF.

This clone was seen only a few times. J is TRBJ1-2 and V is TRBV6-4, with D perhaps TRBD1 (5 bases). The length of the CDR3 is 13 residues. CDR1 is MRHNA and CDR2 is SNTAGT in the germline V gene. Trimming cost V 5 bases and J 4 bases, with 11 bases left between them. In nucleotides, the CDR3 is TGTGCCAGCAGTAGAAGTGGGGCCTATGGCTACACCTTC. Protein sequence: CASSRSGAYGYTF.

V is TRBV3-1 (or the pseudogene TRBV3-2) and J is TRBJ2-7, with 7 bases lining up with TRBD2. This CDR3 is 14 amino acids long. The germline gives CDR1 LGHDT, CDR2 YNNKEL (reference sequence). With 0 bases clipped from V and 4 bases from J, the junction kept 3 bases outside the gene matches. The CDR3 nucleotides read TGTGCCAGCAGCCAAGATTGGGGGGGATACGAGCAGTACTTC. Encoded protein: CASSQDWGGYEQYF.

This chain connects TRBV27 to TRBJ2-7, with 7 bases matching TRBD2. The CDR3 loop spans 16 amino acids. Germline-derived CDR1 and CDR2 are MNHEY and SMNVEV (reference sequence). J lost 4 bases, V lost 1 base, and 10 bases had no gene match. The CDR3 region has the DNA TGTGCCAGCAGTTTATACCCCTCGGGGAGGGTGTACGAGCAGTACTTC. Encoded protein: CASSLYPSGRVYEQYF.

CDR3 nucleotides: TGTGCCAGCAGTAACAGGGTGGAAAAACTGTTTTTT. This encodes CASSNRVEKLFF. The chain is built from TRBV6-5 and TRBJ1-4; D perhaps matches TRBD1 (6 bases). Trimming removed 5 bases from V and 8 bases from J, with 9 bases in between. Germline CDR1 MNHEY, CDR2 SVGAGI. This CDR3 has 12 amino acids.

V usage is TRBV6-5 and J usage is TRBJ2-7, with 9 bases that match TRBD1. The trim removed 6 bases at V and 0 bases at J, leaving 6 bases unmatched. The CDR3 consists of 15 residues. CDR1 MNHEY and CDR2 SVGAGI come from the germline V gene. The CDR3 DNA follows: TGTGCCAGCAGCGATGGACAGGGGATCTCCTACGAGCAGTACTTC. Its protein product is CASSDGQGISYEQYF.

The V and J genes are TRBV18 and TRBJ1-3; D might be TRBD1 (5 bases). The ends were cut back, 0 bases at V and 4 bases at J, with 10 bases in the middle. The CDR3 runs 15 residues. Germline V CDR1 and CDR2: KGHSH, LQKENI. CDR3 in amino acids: CASSPPSRAGNTIYF. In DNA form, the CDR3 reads TGTGCCAGCTCACCACCGAGCAGGGCCGGAAACACCATATATTTT.

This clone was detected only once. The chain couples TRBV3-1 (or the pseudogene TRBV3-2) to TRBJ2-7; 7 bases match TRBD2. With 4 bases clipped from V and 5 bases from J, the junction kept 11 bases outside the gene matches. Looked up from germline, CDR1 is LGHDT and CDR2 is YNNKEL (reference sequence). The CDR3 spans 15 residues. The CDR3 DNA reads TGTGCCAGCAGCCGCGGAGGCGGGAGCTTCCACGAGCAGTACTTC. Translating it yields CASSRGGGSFHEQYF.

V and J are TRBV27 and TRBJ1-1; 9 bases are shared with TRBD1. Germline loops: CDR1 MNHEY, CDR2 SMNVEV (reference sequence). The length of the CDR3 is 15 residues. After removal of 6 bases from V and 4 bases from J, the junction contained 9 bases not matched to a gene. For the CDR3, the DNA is TGTGCCAGCAGACGCCGGACAGGGGATGCCACTGAAGCTTTCTTT. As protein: CASRRRTGDATEAFF.

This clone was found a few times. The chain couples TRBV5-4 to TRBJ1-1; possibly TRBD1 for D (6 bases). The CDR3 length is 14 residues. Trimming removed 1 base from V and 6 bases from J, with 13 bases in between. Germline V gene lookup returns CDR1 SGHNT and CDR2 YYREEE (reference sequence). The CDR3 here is CASSLSTQGAEAFF. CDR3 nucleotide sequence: TGTGCCAGCAGCTTGAGCACACAGGGAGCTGAAGCTTTCTTT.